This is a list of T cell receptor beta chains from one sample in a study of blood T cell repertoires in COVID-19. Sequencing used immunoSEQ multiplex PCR; TCRdb keeps in-frame clones, though not all of them. The table has approximately 230,000 clones, roughly 82% seen once. Specimen: peripheral blood. These receptors all stem from a woman of 80 years or more with active or convalescent COVID-19. CDR3s include the opening cysteine and the closing phenylalanine or tryptophan. D genes are given only for firm matches. The size of a clone is reported for some rows only, either as once, few or many, or as a class for expanded clones.

j_gene	d_gene	abundance	v_gene	CDR3aa	CDR3nt
TRBJ1-2	TRBD1	-	TRBV11-2	CASSLWDRPYGYTF	TGTGCCAGCAGCTTATGGGACAGGCCCTATGGCTACACCTTC
TRBJ2-1	-	-	TRBV6-4	CASEGGGRVYNEQFF	TGTGCCAGCGAGGGGGGCGGGAGAGTCTACAATGAGCAGTTCTTC
TRBJ2-7	-	few	TRBV2	CASVPPLVSYEQYF	TGTGCCAGCGTCCCCCCCCTCGTCTCCTACGAGCAGTACTTC
TRBJ1-2	TRBD1	-	TRBV28	CASRTGGGYGYTF	TGTGCCAGCAGAACAGGGGGCGGTTATGGCTACACCTTC
TRBJ1-2	-	-	TRBV27	CASSIDGGRYGYTF	TGTGCCAGCAGTATCGACGGGGGGCGTTATGGCTACACCTTC
TRBJ1-4	-	-	TRBV2	CASSGEQSSGLNEKLFF	TGTGCCAGCAGTGGAGAACAGTCCTCAGGCTTAAATGAAAAACTGTTTTTT
TRBJ1-2	-	-	TRBV5-1	CASSLVSRTEFYGYTF	TGCGCCAGCAGCTTGGTATCCCGGACTGAATTTTATGGCTACACCTTC
TRBJ1-1	-	-	TRBV6-5	CASSYSEGLMNTEAFF	TGTGCCAGCAGTTATTCAGAGGGATTAATGAACACTGAAGCTTTCTTT
TRBJ1-6	-	-	TRBV7-9	CASSPSGTPLHF	TGTGCCAGCAGCCCCAGCGGGACACCCCTCCACTTT
TRBJ1-2	-	-	TRBV19	CASSLQESYGYTF	TGTGCCAGTAGTCTACAGGAGAGCTATGGCTACACCTTC
TRBJ2-3	TRBD2	-	TRBV10-2	CASRRVAGEDTQYF	TGCGCCAGCAGGAGGGTAGCGGGAGAAGATACGCAGTATTTT
TRBJ1-4	-	-	TRBV7-9	CASSLRATNEKLFF	TGTGCCAGCAGCTTACGTGCGACTAATGAAAAACTGTTTTTT
TRBJ2-3	-	-	TRBV5-1	CASSFLTDTQYF	TGCGCCAGCAGCTTCCTAACAGATACGCAGTATTTT
TRBJ1-5	-	many	TRBV27	CASSFAGIGQPQHF	TGTGCCAGCAGTTTTGCGGGGATAGGCCAGCCCCAGCATTTT
TRBJ2-7	TRBD1	-	TRBV6-2/TRBV6-3	CASSYLHALGQGVYEQYF	TGTGCCAGCAGTTACCTTCACGCCCTTGGACAGGGGGTCTACGAGCAGTACTTC
TRBJ1-1	-	few	TRBV27	CASTQETGHTEAFF	TGTGCCAGCACCCAAGAGACAGGACACACTGAAGCTTTCTTT
TRBJ1-5	TRBD1	-	TRBV30	CAWSPNRGQPQHF	TGTGCCTGGAGTCCTAACAGGGGTCAGCCCCAGCATTTT
TRBJ2-5	-	-	TRBV3-1/TRBV3-2	CASSQVSETQYF	TGTGCCAGCAGCCAAGTCTCGGAGACCCAGTACTTC
TRBJ1-5	-	-	TRBV27	CASRGQIDGQPQHF	TGTGCCAGTCGCGGACAGATTGATGGTCAGCCCCAGCATTTT
TRBJ2-1	TRBD2	-	TRBV29-1	CSGNSGRAYNEQFF	TGCAGCGGGAATAGCGGGAGGGCCTACAATGAGCAGTTCTTC
TRBJ2-3	TRBD2	-	TRBV3-1/TRBV3-2	CASSPPGGAEGTQYF	TGTGCCAGCAGCCCCCCGGGGGGGGCAGAGGGTACGCAGTATTTT
TRBJ1-2	TRBD1	-	TRBV7-2	CASSLSPGGAGGGYTF	TGTGCCAGCAGCTTAAGCCCAGGGGGCGCAGGTGGGGGCTACACCTTC
TRBJ2-1	TRBD2	-	TRBV7-8	CASSSLAGRTYNEQFF	TGTGCCAGCAGCTCCCTAGCGGGGCGGACCTACAATGAGCAGTTCTTC